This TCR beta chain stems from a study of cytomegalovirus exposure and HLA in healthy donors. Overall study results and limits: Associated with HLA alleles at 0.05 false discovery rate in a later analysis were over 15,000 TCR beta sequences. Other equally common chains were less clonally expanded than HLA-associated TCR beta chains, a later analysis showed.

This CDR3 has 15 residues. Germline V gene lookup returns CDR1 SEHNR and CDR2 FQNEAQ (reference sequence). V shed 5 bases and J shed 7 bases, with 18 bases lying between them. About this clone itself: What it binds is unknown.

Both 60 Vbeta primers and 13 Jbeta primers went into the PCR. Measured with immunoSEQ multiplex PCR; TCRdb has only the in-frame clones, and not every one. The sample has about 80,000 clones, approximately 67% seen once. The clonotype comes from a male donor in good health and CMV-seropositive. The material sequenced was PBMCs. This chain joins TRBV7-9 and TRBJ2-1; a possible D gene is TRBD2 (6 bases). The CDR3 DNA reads TGTGCCAGCAGCGTCCGTAGCGGACGGGAAAATGAGCAGTTCTTC. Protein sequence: CASSVRSGRENEQFF. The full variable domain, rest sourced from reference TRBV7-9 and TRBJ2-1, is DTGVSQNPRHKITKRGQNVTFRCDPISEHNRLYWYRQTLGQGPEFLTYFQNEAQLEKSRLLSDRFSAERPKGSFSTLEIQRTEQGDSAMYLCASSVRSGRENEQFFGPGTRLTVL.